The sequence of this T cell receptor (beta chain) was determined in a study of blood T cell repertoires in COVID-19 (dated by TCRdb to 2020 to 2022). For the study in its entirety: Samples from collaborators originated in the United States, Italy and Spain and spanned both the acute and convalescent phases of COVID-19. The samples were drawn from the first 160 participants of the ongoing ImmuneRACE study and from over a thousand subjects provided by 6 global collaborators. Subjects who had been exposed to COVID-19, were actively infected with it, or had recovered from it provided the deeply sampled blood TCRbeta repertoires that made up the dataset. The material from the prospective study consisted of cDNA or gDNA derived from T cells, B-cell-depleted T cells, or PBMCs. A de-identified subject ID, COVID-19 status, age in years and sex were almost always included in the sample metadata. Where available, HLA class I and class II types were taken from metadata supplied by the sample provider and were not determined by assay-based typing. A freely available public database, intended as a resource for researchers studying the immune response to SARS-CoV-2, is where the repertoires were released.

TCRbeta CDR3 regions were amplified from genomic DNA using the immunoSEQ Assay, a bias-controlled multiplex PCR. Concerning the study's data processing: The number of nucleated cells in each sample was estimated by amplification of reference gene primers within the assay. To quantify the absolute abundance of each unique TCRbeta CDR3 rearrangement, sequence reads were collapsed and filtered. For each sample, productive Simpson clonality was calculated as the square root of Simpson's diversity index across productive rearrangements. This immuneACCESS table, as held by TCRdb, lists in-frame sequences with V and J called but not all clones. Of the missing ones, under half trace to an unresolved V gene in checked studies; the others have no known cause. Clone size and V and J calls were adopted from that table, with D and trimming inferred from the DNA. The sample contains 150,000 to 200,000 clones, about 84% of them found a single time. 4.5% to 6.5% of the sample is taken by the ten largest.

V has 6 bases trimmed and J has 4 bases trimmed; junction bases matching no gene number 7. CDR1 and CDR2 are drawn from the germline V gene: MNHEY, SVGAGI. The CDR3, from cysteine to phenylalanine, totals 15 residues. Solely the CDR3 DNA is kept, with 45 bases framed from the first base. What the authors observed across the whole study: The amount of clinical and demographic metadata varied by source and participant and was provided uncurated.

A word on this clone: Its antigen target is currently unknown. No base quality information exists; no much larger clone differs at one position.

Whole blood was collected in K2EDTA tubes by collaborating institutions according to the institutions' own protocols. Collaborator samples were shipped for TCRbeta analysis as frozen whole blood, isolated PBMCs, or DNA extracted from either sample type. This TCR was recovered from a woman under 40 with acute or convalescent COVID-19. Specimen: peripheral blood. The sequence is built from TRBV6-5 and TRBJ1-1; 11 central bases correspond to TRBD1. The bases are TGTGCCAGCAGCAAGGACAGGGGGCGCGGCACTGAAGCTTTCTTT. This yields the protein CASSKDRGRGTEAFF.